These T cell receptor beta chains were read from a single sample in a study of blood T cells in healthy people across ages. One entry per CDR3 protein, called by TCRdb with MiXCR from the 5' RACE reads. In the table there are more than 650,000 distinct CDR3 sequences, about a fifth of which are singletons. The sample comprised blood. The receptors originated from a man between 65 and 85 years old in good health. CDR3s include the opening cysteine and the closing phenylalanine or tryptophan. The order of the fields is D gene, clone size, V gene, J gene, CDR3 DNA, CDR3 protein. A D gene is named only where the DNA matches it firmly. Clone size is stated in some rows and not others, as once, few, many or a class when expanded.

>-|few|TRBV20-1|TRBJ1-5
TGCAGTGCTAGAGATGTGGGGAGAGGGAGCAATCAGCCCCAGCATTTT
CSARDVGRGSNQPQHF
>-|-|TRBV12-3/TRBV12-4|TRBJ1-2
TGTGCCAGCAGTTTAGGGGCCAGGAGTAGGCGCTACACCTTC
CASSLGARSRRYTF
>-|-|TRBV6-1|TRBJ2-5
TGTGCCAGCAGCTACCGACCCCAAGAGACCCAGTACTTC
CASSYRPQETQYF
>-|-|TRBV14|TRBJ2-1
TGTGCCAGCAGTCCATATCAGACGAAGCTCCTCCACAATGAGCAGTTCTTC
CASSPYQTKLLHNEQFF
>-|few|TRBV27|TRBJ2-4
TGTGCCAGCAGTTGGCAGCCAGATGGCATTCAGTACTTC
CASSWQPDGIQYF
>TRBD2|once|TRBV20-1|TRBJ2-3
TGCAGTGCTAGAGTGCCGGGACTACACTACGATACGCAGTATTTT
CSARVPGLHYDTQYF
>-|-|TRBV4-1|TRBJ2-3
TGCGCCAGCAGCCAAGACGGCGGGAATAGGGGAGATACGCAGTATTTT
CASSQDGGNRGDTQYF
>TRBD2|-|TRBV6-6|TRBJ2-4
TGTGCCACCCGGGACGGAGCGGGGGTTCCCAAAAACATTCAGTACTTC
CATRDGAGVPKNIQYF
>-|-|TRBV5-1|TRBJ2-6
TGCGCCAGCAGCGTCACTAGCTCTGGGGCCAACGTCCTGACTTTC
CASSVTSSGANVLTF
>-|-|TRBV18|TRBJ2-1
TGTGCCAGCTCACCACCGGACCGGCAAAATGAGCAGTTCTTC
CASSPPDRQNEQFF
>-|-|TRBV19|TRBJ1-2
TGTGCCAGTAGTAACAGGTTATCTAACTATGGCTACACCTTC
CASSNRLSNYGYTF
>-|-|TRBV29-1|TRBJ2-3
TGCAGCGTAGGCGCACAGGGATCGAGGGCATTGTCGGATACGCAGTATTTT
CSVGAQGSRALSDTQYF
>TRBD1|many|TRBV29-1|TRBJ2-3
TGCAGCGTACAGGGGACCACTAGCACAGATACGCAGTATTTT
CSVQGTTSTDTQYF
>TRBD1|many|TRBV6-5|TRBJ2-5
TGTGCCAGCACCAGGGGGGAGACCCAGTACTTC
CASTRGETQYF
>-|few|TRBV6-5|TRBJ2-7
TGTGCCAGCAGTTATAACACAGACTCCTACGAGCAGTACTTC
CASSYNTDSYEQYF
>-|few|TRBV7-2|TRBJ2-3
TGTGCCAGCGGCAACGCGGCCCAGACGCAGTATTTT
CASGNAAQTQYF
>-|-|TRBV27|TRBJ2-3
TGTGCCAGCAGTTTTTGGGGGGCGACAGATACGCAGTATTTT
CASSFWGATDTQYF
>TRBD1|-|TRBV7-9|TRBJ2-7
TGTGCCAGCAGCCCTCGGGACAGGGCTACAGAGCAGTACTTC
CASSPRDRATEQYF
>-|many|TRBV5-1|TRBJ1-1
TGCGCCAGCAGCGGATACGAACTAAACACTGAAGCTTTCTTT
CASSGYELNTEAFF
>-|few|TRBV20-1|TRBJ1-1
TGCAGTGCTCCTCCGGGGCGGGGGACTGAAGCTTTCTTT
CSAPPGRGTEAFF
>TRBD1|-|TRBV24-1|TRBJ2-1
TGTGCCACCAGTGATACGGACAGGGCCCATGAGCAGTTCTTC
CATSDTDRAHEQFF
>TRBD1|-|TRBV29-1|TRBJ2-7
TGCAGCGTCGGACAGGGCATCTCCTACGAGCAGTACTTC
CSVGQGISYEQYF
>-|few|TRBV12-3/TRBV12-4|TRBJ1-5
TGTGCCAGCAGCCTTACGGGACACCTTCAGCCCCAGCATTTT
CASSLTGHLQPQHF
>-|few|TRBV12-3/TRBV12-4|TRBJ2-5
TGTGCCAGCAGTTCCACAGGGAGGGCTAGTCTCGAGACCCAGTACTTC
CASSSTGRASLETQYF
>-|-|TRBV28|TRBJ1-2
TGTGCCAGCGAACAGGGTTTCAGCGGCTACACCTTC
CASEQGFSGYTF
>-|-|TRBV10-3|TRBJ2-4
TGTGCCATCAGTGACACGAAAGAAAGAAAAAACATTCAGTACTTC
CAISDTKERKNIQYF
>-|many|TRBV29-1|TRBJ2-3
TGCAGCGTTGAACCGGGCACAGATACGCAGTATTTT
CSVEPGTDTQYF
>-|-|TRBV11-2|TRBJ2-2
TGTGCCAGCAGCTTAGACCCCGTGCGGGCAAACACCGGGGAGCTGTTTTTT
CASSLDPVRANTGELFF
>-|-|TRBV29-1|TRBJ2-3
TGCAGCGTTGGCGTCCGCGGGGGCACAGATACGCAGTATTTT
CSVGVRGGTDTQYF
>TRBD1|-|TRBV4-3|TRBJ1-4
TGCGCCAGCAGCCAAGACCTCGGGACAGCTAATGAAAAACTGTTTTTT
CASSQDLGTANEKLFF
>-|few|TRBV4-1|TRBJ1-4
TGCGCCAGCAGCCAAGGGGGGGGGCCAACTAATGAAAAACTGTTTTTT
CASSQGGGPTNEKLFF
>-|-|TRBV6-2/TRBV6-3|TRBJ2-7
TGTGCCAGCAGTTACACCAGGCCGCCCTACGAGCAGTACTTC
CASSYTRPPYEQYF
>TRBD2|-|TRBV7-2|TRBJ2-2
TGTGCCAGCAGCTATGGGAGGGCCACTGGGGAGCTGTTTTTT
CASSYGRATGELFF
>-|-|TRBV14|TRBJ2-7
TGTGCCAGCAGTTCCTCGCTTTACGAGCAGTACTTC
CASSSSLYEQYF
>-|few|TRBV14|TRBJ1-6
TGTGCCAGCAGCCAAGCAGCAGGTTCACCCCTCCACTTT
CASSQAAGSPLHF
>-|few|TRBV7-9|TRBJ2-5
TGTGCCAGCAGCTTTGAGGTGGGACAAGAGACCCAGTACTTC
CASSFEVGQETQYF
>-|few|TRBV3-1|TRBJ2-7
TGTGCCAGTAGCCAAATGTTTCACATCGCCTACGAGCAGTACTTC
CASSQMFHIAYEQYF
>TRBD2|-|TRBV20-1|TRBJ2-2
TGCAGTGCCCGGACTAGCGGGAGTCGCACCGGGGGGCTGTTTTTT
CSARTSGSRTGGLFF
>-|-|TRBV10-3|TRBJ2-1
TGTGCCATCACCACAATGAATGAGCAGTTCTTC
CAITTMNEQFF
>TRBD2|few|TRBV29-1|TRBJ2-3
TGCAGCGTTGAAGTGGGACTAAATACGCAGTATTTT
CSVEVGLNTQYF
>-|-|TRBV28|TRBJ2-5
TGTGCCAGCAGTTTATCGGGTCCTAAGACCCAGTACTTC
CASSLSGPKTQYF
>-|-|TRBV15|TRBJ1-5
TGTGCCACCAGCTCGCGACGAAATCAGCCCCAGCATTTT
CATSSRRNQPQHF
>TRBD1|few|TRBV12-3/TRBV12-4|TRBJ2-7
TGTGCCAGCAGTCCCCTCCCAGGACAGGCCCACGAGCAGTACTTC
CASSPLPGQAHEQYF
>TRBD1|-|TRBV6-6|TRBJ1-1
TGTGCCAGCAGTTACAAACAGGGGGTTCAAGGAGCTTTCTTT
CASSYKQGVQGAFF
>TRBD2|-|TRBV15|TRBJ2-5
TGTGCCACCAGCAGAGAGGGACTAGCGGCAAGTTGGGAGACCCAGTACTTC
CATSREGLAASWETQYF
>-|many|TRBV29-1|TRBJ1-2
TGCAGCGTTATGACGGGAAACTATGGCTACACCTTC
CSVMTGNYGYTF
>-|few|TRBV14|TRBJ2-5
TGTGCCAGCAGCCAAATGAGCCTAGAGACCCAGTACTTC
CASSQMSLETQYF
>TRBD2|-|TRBV4-3|TRBJ2-1
TGCGCCAGCAGCCCGAGGACTAGCGGGAGATTTTCGAGCGGCAATGAGCAGTTCTTC
CASSPRTSGRFSSGNEQFF
>-|-|TRBV28|TRBJ2-1
TGTGCCAGCAGTTTAGCGGAAGGGGGAAAGCAGTTCTTC
CASSLAEGGKQFF